This TCR beta chain was recovered during a study of T cell responses to AZD1222 COVID-19 vaccine. On the study more broadly: Combined were second doses at about 4 or about 12 weeks. Overall study findings and caveats: Baseline antibody screening turned up just a handful of seropositive AZD1222 recipients. Repertoires were obtained solely post-peak T cell response. Epitopes outside B.1.351 and B.1.1.7 mutated regions reportedly drew nearly half of spike TCRs.

The table came from immunoSEQ multiplex PCR; TCRdb's copy has only in-frame clones and leaves some out. The sample lists about 150,000 clones, about nine tenths seen once, with approximately 17% in the top ten. V lost 0 bases and J 5 bases, leaving 11 bases between the germline ends. CDR3 length: 15 residues. Germline V gene data show CDR1 as SGDLS and CDR2 as YYNGEE. Worth noting for this clone: Its antigen is still unknown.

This receptor was identified in an adult in good health. V is TRBV9 and J is TRBJ2-2; D gene uncertain. The sample here was peripheral blood, taken on day 0 of AZD1222 vaccination. CDR3 sequence (DNA): TGTGCCAGCAGCGTAGATCTTAGAGAAACCGGGGAGCTGTTTTTT. It encodes CASSVDLRETGELFF.